This TCR beta chain appears in the sequencing data of a study of Tregs in tolerant kidney transplant recipients (dated by TCRdb to between 2018 and 2021). Context from the whole study: TCRbeta sequencing was used in the study to identify donor-specific regulatory T cells before combined kidney and bone marrow transplantation, and the identified cells were then tracked after transplant.

With respect to this clone: Its antigen is unknown. No base qualities exist here, and no much larger clone lies one base off it.

The transplants used related donors with nonmyeloablative bone marrow transplantation, and mixed chimerism in the human trials was transient. Unstimulated Tregs (CD4+CD25+CD127-), CD4+ non-Tregs (CD4+CD25-), CD4 and CD8 cells were FACS-sorted from thawed PBMCs. Patients were several combined kidney and bone marrow transplant recipients from the ITN036ST trial, and only these trial subjects had samples available. Healthy control blood was separated into PBMCs by Ficoll density gradient and cryopreserved, and patient PBMCs were collected both before and after transplant. For TCRbeta CDR3 sequencing, genomic DNA from the sorted cells was extracted using the QIAGEN DNeasy Blood and Tissue Kit. High-throughput TCRbeta CDR3 sequencing, including PCR amplification with bias correction and internal controls, was performed commercially through immunoSEQ. As for how the authors treated the data: Unique productive TCRbeta sequences were defined by CDR3 nucleotide sequence where primers matched, otherwise by CDR3 amino acid sequence with Vbeta and Jbeta genes. Sorting error was corrected by removing sequences shared between sorted populations at a frequency ratio of 2:1 or less, and the remaining shared sequences were assigned to the higher population. A sequence was defined as donor-reactive if the sequence was expanded at least 5-fold in CFSE-low cells compared with unstimulated cells and had a frequency of at least 0.01% in CFSE-low cells. Repertoire divergence was quantified by Jensen-Shannon divergence using the top 100 TCRbeta sequences ranked by frequency. For samples with multiple sequencing runs, sorting error was corrected separately for each run before the runs were pooled. TCRdb provides this immuneACCESS table in a form limited to in-frame rearrangements. Some clones are lacking; in checked studies, under half of them reflect an unresolved V gene, and why the rest are absent is not known. For V, J and clone size, that table is used; D and trimming come from the DNA. In all, the sample holds 50,000 or so clones, and over 80% of those were seen once. The ten largest clones take up roughly 15% of the sample.

V is clipped by 3 bases and J by 2 bases, and the sequence between their germline boundaries is 10 bases long. Including the terminal cysteine and phenylalanine, the CDR3 comprises 14 residues. This entry keeps only the CDR3 DNA: 42 bases, framed from base 1. As encoded in the germline V gene (reference sequence), CDR1 is MNHEY while CDR2 is SMNVEV. What the work shows at the level of the full study, not this receptor alone: Expanding Tregs with activated donor B cells appeared to identify the most biologically relevant and donor-specific TCRbeta repertoire. Because the PCR primers were changed over time for some patients, nucleotide-level comparison could not be performed across the samples from those patients. Donor-specific Treg expansion was found to exceed global Treg expansion in tolerant patients, suggesting antigen-driven rather than nonspecific expansion. Because the study included only a small number of patients, the results must be confirmed in larger populations and under other immunosuppression protocols. Although technical replication error seemed to be minimal, the question of biological reproducibility was not addressed directly.

The sequence was obtained from a human patient who received a combined kidney and bone marrow transplant. In patients who had a transplant, some T cells may come from the graft donor. The rearrangement combines TRBV27 with TRBJ1-2; the D gene cannot be named for sure. Sequencing was performed on CD8+ T cells from blood (PBMCs), taken 24 months after the transplant. The sequence in DNA is TGTGCCAGCAGTTTTTCTCGACTAAACTATGGCTACACCTTC. Translated, this gives CASSFSRLNYGYTF.